This passage covers 28 T cell receptor beta chains from one sample sequenced in a study of shared clonotypes between healthy human individuals. The table came from immunoSEQ multiplex PCR; TCRdb's copy has only in-frame clones and leaves some out. The profile covers about 2 million clones, with about 95% appearing a single time and more than 0.95% taken by the ten largest. CD8 cells classed as naive were CD45RO-negative and positively selected for CCR7, excluding terminally differentiated effector memory CD45RA+ cells. Sequenced material: naive CD8+ T cells sorted from blood. These receptors were taken from a man aged 18 to 30 in good health.

The chain is built from TRBV30 and TRBJ1-1; unclear D gene. This CDR3 comprises 13 residues. Germline lookup yields CDR1 GTSNPN and CDR2 SVGIG (reference sequence). The germline V and J ends were trimmed by 5 bases and 2 bases, with 12 bases remaining between them. This chain's CDR3 is CAWDHQRNTEAFF. The CDR3 nucleotides are TGTGCCTGGGATCATCAAAGAAACACTGAAGCTTTCTTT.

As regards this clone: The same CDR3 arises from other DNA sequences in this sample as well. The V and J genes are TRBV27 and TRBJ2-3; D is possibly TRBD1 (6 bases). V shed 5 bases and J shed 4 bases, with 7 bases lying between them. This CDR3 spans 12 amino acids. Germline V gives CDR1 MNHEY, CDR2 SMNVEV (reference sequence). CDR3 sequence: CASSTGPDTQYF. The CDR3 nucleotides read TGTGCCAGCAGTACAGGGCCAGATACGCAGTATTTT.

This clone was seen only a few times. The chain is built from TRBV30 and TRBJ1-1, with TRBD1 as a possible D gene (5 bases). The V gene's germline CDR1 is GTSNPN and CDR2 SVGIG (reference sequence). Deletions cut 2 bases from V and 1 base from J, with 8 bases between. This CDR3 is built from 13 residues. This CDR3 is CAWSLGQNTEAFF. The DNA of the CDR3 is TGTGCCTGGAGTCTTGGACAGAACACTGAAGCTTTCTTT. The complete variable domain, with remaining parts taken from reference TRBV30 and TRBJ1-1, reads SQTIHQWPATLVQPVGSPLSLECTVEGTSNPNLYWYRQAAGRGLQLLFYSVGIGQISSEVPQNLSASRPQDRQFILSSKKLLLSDSGFYLCAWSLGQNTEAFFGQGTRLTVV.

CDR3 DNA: TGTGCCAGCAGCTCTGGACAGGATGAAAAACTGTTTTTT. It is translated as CASSSGQDEKLFF. The rearrangement links TRBV5-5 to TRBJ1-4; 7 bases are a match to TRBD1. Germline CDR1 and CDR2: SGHKS and YYEKEE (reference sequence). This CDR3 spans 13 amino acids. V gave up 3 bases and J gave up 6 bases; unmatched junction bases: 2.

The gene calls are TRBV7-9 and TRBJ2-1, with 8 positions matching TRBD1. J lost 8 bases, V lost 4 bases, and 7 bases had no gene match. Per the germline V gene, CDR1 is SEHNR and CDR2 is FQNEAQ (reference sequence). This CDR3 is built from 14 residues. The CDR3 region has the DNA TGTGCCAGCAGCTCACCCCAGGGGGCGGATGAGCAGTTCTTC. Protein product: CASSSPQGADEQFF.

A word on this clone: An end of the junction differs from the germline gene, which may be a read error. Other DNA sequences of this sample code for an identical CDR3. The rearrangement joins TRBV28 to TRBJ2-2, with D maybe TRBD2 (5 bases). This CDR3 is 14 amino acids long. Germline V gene sequence: CDR1 MDHEN, CDR2 SYDVKM. The CDR3 DNA sequence: TGTGCCAGCAGGGGATTTGGGGTAGCCGGGGAGCTGTTCTTT. This sequence encodes CASRGFGVAGELFF.

This clone was observed once. This chain connects TRBV18 to TRBJ2-6, with a possible D match to TRBD1 (6 bases). V lost 6 bases, J lost 4 bases, and 25 bases lay in between. This CDR3 has 19 amino acids. CDR1 KGHSH and CDR2 LQKENI come from the germline V gene. The CDR3 DNA is TGTGCCAGCTCCCGTGAGGGGGTGTCAAAACCGGGAGGGGCCAACGTCCTGACTTTC. The encoded protein is CASSREGVSKPGGANVLTF.

The rearrangement links TRBV6-1 to TRBJ2-6; 7 positions agree with TRBD2. The germline CDR1 and CDR2 sequences are MNHNS and SASEGT. The V segment lost 2 bases and the J segment 0 bases; nucleotides outside the gene matches: 10. There are 19 residues in the CDR3. The CDR3 DNA sequence: TGTGCCAGCAGTGAATGGTGGCTAGCGGATTTCTCTGGGGCCAACGTCCTGACTTTC. Its protein is CASSEWWLADFSGANVLTF.

The J gene is TRBJ2-2, the V gene TRBV4-3; tentatively, D is TRBD2 (6 bases). The germline gives CDR1 LGHNA, CDR2 YSLEER. V was pared by 0 bases and J by 6 bases, with 17 bases between. CDR3 length: 17 residues. This CDR3 reads CASSQDHVEEGSGELFF. For the CDR3, the DNA is TGCGCCAGCAGCCAAGATCACGTAGAGGAGGGCTCCGGGGAGCTGTTTTTT.

The gene calls are TRBV4-1 and TRBJ2-1, with 10 bases lining up with TRBD2. This CDR3 spans 16 amino acids. Germline CDR1 is MGHRA and CDR2 is YSYEKL. Unmatched junction bases numbered 11, after V lost 3 bases and J lost 9 bases. CDR3 sequence (DNA): TGCGCCAGCAGCCAGTTAGCGGGAGGTCGGGAGGTTGAGCAGTTCTTC. Amino acids: CASSQLAGGREVEQFF.

The CDR3 is CASGDRGYDGYTF. The CDR3 DNA follows: TGTGCCAGCGGGGACAGGGGGTATGATGGCTACACCTTC. This chain connects TRBV28 to TRBJ1-2, with 11 bases identical to TRBD1. This CDR3 is 13 amino acids long. V dropped 8 bases and J dropped 6; count of bases not matched to a gene: 5. Germline-derived CDR1 and CDR2 are MDHEN and SYDVKM.

The chain is built from TRBV6-5 and TRBJ1-6; D is unresolved. Germline V gene data show CDR1 as MNHEY and CDR2 as SVGAGI. V gave up 6 bases and J gave up 9 bases, with 15 bases separating them. CDR3 length: 14 amino acids. Here the CDR3 DNA reads TGTGCCAGCAGATTGGACGCCAACATTTCACCCCTCCACTTT. It is translated as CASRLDANISPLHF.

The chain carries TRBV14 and TRBJ1-6; D is possibly TRBD1 (6 bases). CDR3 length equals 15 residues. The germline CDR1 and CDR2 sequences are SGHDN and FVKESK. Trimming stripped 0 bases from V and 6 bases from J, with 9 bases between. The CDR3 sequence: CASSQEGRGNSPLHF. CDR3 DNA: TGTGCCAGCAGCCAAGAAGGCAGGGGTAATTCACCCCTCCACTTT.

A remark on this clone: Additional DNA sequences in this sample encode the identical CDR3. The V call is TRBV10-3, the J call TRBJ2-7; D not certain. V was clipped by 3 bases and J by 0 bases, with 6 bases between them. The germline gives CDR1 ENHRY, CDR2 SYGVKD. This CDR3 comprises 13 residues. In DNA, the CDR3 is TGTGCCATCAGTGACGGGCCCTCCTACGAGCAGTACTTC. Protein: CAISDGPSYEQYF.

J is TRBJ2-3 and V is TRBV13; TRBD2 matches at 8 bases. Per the germline V gene, CDR1 is PRHDT and CDR2 is FYEKMQ (reference sequence). After removal of 5 bases from V and 4 bases from J, the junction contained 11 bases not matched to a gene. This CDR3 comprises 16 residues. The CDR3 DNA sequence: TGTGCCAGCAGCCCCTCAAGAGCGGGGGCGGCAGATACGCAGTATTTT. Protein sequence: CASSPSRAGAADTQYF.

V and J are TRBV4-2 and TRBJ2-5, with D hard to call. The CDR3 extends over 13 amino acids. Germline assignment: CDR1 LGHNA and CDR2 YNFKEQ. Trimming stripped 1 base from V and 3 bases from J, with 6 bases between. The DNA of the CDR3 is TGTGCCAGCAGCCAAGGGACGGAAGAGACCCAGTACTTC. This encodes CASSQGTEETQYF.

This clone was observed a single time. The V and J genes are TRBV7-2 and TRBJ2-2; no definite D call. This CDR3 contains 14 residues. Germline assignment: CDR1 SGHTA and CDR2 FQGNSA. V was shortened by 2 bases and J by 7 bases, with 11 bases between the two germline ends. For the CDR3, the DNA is TGTGCCAGCAGCTTAACCAGTTATGTCGGGGAGCTGTTTTTT. It codes for CASSLTSYVGELFF. Full variable domain (rest looked up from reference TRBV7-2 and TRBJ2-2): GAGVSQSPSNKVTEKGKDVELRCDPISGHTALYWYRQSLGQGLEFLIYFQGNSAPDKSGLPSDRFSAERTGGSVSTLTIQRTQQEDSAVYLCASSLTSYVGELFFGEGSRLTVL.

The V call is TRBV2, the J call TRBJ1-1; D ambiguous. Germline V CDR1 and CDR2: SNHLY, FYNNEI. Between the trimmed V and J ends, which lost 4 bases and 6 bases, there was a span of 6 bases. CDR3 length: 11 amino acids. The CDR3 loop is CASSVAAEAFF. The CDR3 nucleotides read TGTGCCAGCAGTGTGGCAGCTGAAGCTTTCTTT.

The gene calls are TRBV5-5 and TRBJ2-7; D is undetermined. CDR3 length: 13 residues. Between the trimmed V and J ends, which lost 5 bases and 0 bases, there was a span of 9 bases. Germline V gene data show CDR1 as SGHKS and CDR2 as YYEKEE (reference sequence). CDR3 bases: TGTGCCAGCAGAACCTCGAGCTCCTACGAGCAGTACTTC. Protein sequence: CASRTSSSYEQYF.

This clone was recorded once. The genes are TRBV5-6 and TRBJ2-1; 9 bases line up with TRBD2. CDR1 is SGHDT, CDR2 YYEEEE, per germline. The CDR3 runs 16 residues. After removal of 1 base from V and 6 bases from J, the junction contained 8 bases not matched to a gene. Written as DNA, the CDR3 is TGTGCCAGCAGCTTGTTTAGCGGGAGTGGCCCCAATGAGCAGTTCTTC. Protein product: CASSLFSGSGPNEQFF.

This chain connects TRBV25-1 to TRBJ2-2; a possible D gene is TRBD1 (5 bases). The CDR3 sequence is 14 residues long. Trimming took 2 bases from V and 2 from J, leaving 6 bases between them. Germline CDR1 is MGHDK and CDR2 is SYGVNS. CDR3 loop: CASSEDSNTGELFF. CDR3 DNA: TGTGCCAGCAGTGAAGACAGTAACACCGGGGAGCTGTTTTTT.

The gene calls are TRBV2 and TRBJ1-4; D remains ambiguous. The V end was cut by 2 bases, the J end by 6 bases, with 13 bases between. This CDR3 has 15 amino acids. CDR1 and CDR2 (germline): SNHLY, FYNNEI. The CDR3 protein is CASSERSWADEKLFF. Written as DNA, the CDR3 is TGTGCCAGCAGTGAAAGATCCTGGGCGGATGAAAAACTGTTTTTT.

This chain links TRBV2 with TRBJ2-3; 13 bases are a match to TRBD2. V shed 0 bases, J shed 6 bases, and the junction held 6 bases outside the gene matches. The CDR3 is 17 amino acids. Germline V lookup: CDR1 SNHLY, CDR2 FYNNEI. CDR3 residues: CASSEAGLAGRRDTQYF. CDR3 DNA: TGTGCCAGCAGTGAAGCGGGACTAGCGGGGCGGCGGGATACGCAGTATTTT.

The V call is TRBV19, the J call TRBJ1-2; a possible D gene is TRBD1 (5 bases). V lost 7 bases, J lost 1 base, and 19 bases lay in between. Germline CDR1 and CDR2: LNHDA and SQIVND (reference sequence). This CDR3 has 16 amino acids. The CDR3 sequence is CASKSLPGDVNYGYTF. CDR3 DNA sequence: TGTGCCAGTAAATCCCTACCGGGGGATGTTAACTATGGCTACACCTTC.

The chain recombines TRBV2 with TRBJ2-7, with D possibly being TRBD2 (6 bases). The CDR3 extends over 15 amino acids. Per the germline V gene, CDR1 is SNHLY and CDR2 is FYNNEI. Trimming took off 9 bases at V and 0 bases at J, with 18 bases between the two ends. For the CDR3, the DNA is TGTGCCAGATCCCCAGTTAGCGGACTCTCCTACGAGCAGTACTTC. Residues: CARSPVSGLSYEQYF.

Remarks on this clone: Other DNA sequences from this sample encode an identical CDR3 as well. The CDR3 region has the DNA TGTGCCAGCAGCTTAGAGACAGCGTACGAGCAGTACTTC. Amino acids: CASSLETAYEQYF. The chain carries TRBV7-6 and TRBJ2-7, with TRBD1 as a possible D gene (5 bases). The CDR3 extends over 13 amino acids. Germline assignment: CDR1 SGHVS and CDR2 FNYEAQ. V lost 1 base to trimming and J lost 4 bases, with 8 bases between them.

The genes are TRBV7-9 and TRBJ2-3; 10 bases are shared with TRBD1. This CDR3 contains 16 residues. The trim removed 4 bases at V and 3 bases at J, leaving 7 bases unmatched. The germline CDR1 and CDR2 sequences are SEHNR and FQNEAQ (reference sequence). The CDR3 here is CASSSPDRGGTDTQYF. CDR3 nucleotides: TGTGCCAGCAGCTCCCCGGACAGGGGGGGAACAGATACGCAGTATTTT.

This chain joins TRBV7-9 and TRBJ2-5, with 7 bases fitting TRBD2. Germline V CDR1 and CDR2: SEHNR, FQNEAQ (reference sequence). The CDR3 loop spans 13 amino acids. Unmatched junction bases numbered 8, after V lost 8 bases and J lost 5 bases. CDR3 amino acids: CASAGGSGETQYF. In DNA form, the CDR3 reads TGTGCCAGCGCCGGGGGGTCGGGGGAGACCCAGTACTTC. Using reference TRBV7-9 and TRBJ2-5 for the parts outside the CDR3, the full variable domain is DTGVSQNPRHKITKRGQNVTFRCDPISEHNRLYWYRQTLGQGPEFLTYFQNEAQLEKSRLLSDRFSAERPKGSFSTLEIQRTEQGDSAMYLCASAGGSGETQYFGPGTRLLVL.